The 31 T cell receptor beta chains below were found in one sample sequenced in a study of T cells after yellow fever vaccination. Using its own MiXCR run on the 5' RACE reads, TCRdb lists one record per CDR3 protein. The repertoire consists of just over 300,000 distinct CDR3 sequences, with 3% to 4.5% occurring once and the leading ten covering roughly a quarter. The material was PBMCs, obtained on the day of the yellow fever booster vaccination. These receptors were taken from a man between 18 and 35 years old who received the YFV17D yellow fever vaccine.

This clonotype was found many times. The chain couples TRBV18 to TRBJ1-1; no firm D call. V gave up 8 bases and J gave up 1 base, with 11 bases separating them. This CDR3 is 13 amino acids long. The germline CDR1 and CDR2 sequences are KGHSH and LQKENI. The CDR3 loop is CASQVGENTEAFF. CDR3 nucleotide sequence: TGTGCCAGCCAAGTCGGGGAGAACACTGAAGCTTTCTTT.

This clonotype has more than one count but fewer than ten. This chain links TRBV5-1 with TRBJ1-3; D not certain. The germline V and J ends were trimmed by 4 bases and 4 bases, with 18 bases remaining between them. CDR1 SGHRS and CDR2 YFSETQ come from the germline V gene. This CDR3 comprises 16 residues. CDR3 sequence (DNA): TGCGCCAGCAGCCCCGACCCCGGAGGTGCAGGAAACACCATATATTTT. Its protein product is CASSPDPGGAGNTIYF.

In this sample, this clonotype turned up many times. The chain carries TRBV11-3 and TRBJ2-5; TRBD2 matches at 14 bases. CDR3 length: 17 residues. The V gene's germline CDR1 is SGHNT and CDR2 YENEEA. V trimming: 4 bases; J trimming: 0 bases; junction bases outside the gene matches: 4. CDR3 sequence reads: CASSSGTSGGYQETQYF. DNA of the CDR3: TGTGCCAGCAGCTCCGGGACTAGCGGGGGATACCAAGAGACCCAGTACTTC.

The chain combines TRBV4-1 with TRBJ1-4; no clear D. This CDR3 contains 15 residues. Trimming pared 0 bases from V and 6 bases from J, leaving 11 bases between. From germline, CDR1 is MGHRA and CDR2 YSYEKL. DNA of the CDR3: TGCGCCAGCAGCCAAGATCCGGGCAGCTATGAAAAACTGTTTTTT. Translation: CASSQDPGSYEKLFF.

In its sample, this clonotype was seen many times. The V call is TRBV5-1, the J call TRBJ1-2, with 7 nucleotides matching TRBD1. The trim removed 4 bases at V and 11 bases at J, leaving 11 bases unmatched. CDR3 length: 13 amino acids. Germline CDR1 and CDR2: SGHRS and YFSETQ. The CDR3 DNA is TGCGCCAGCAGCGGGGACAGCCCGCTCGGTTACACCTTC. As protein: CASSGDSPLGYTF.

This clonotype was seen more than once but under ten times. The chain carries TRBV9 and TRBJ2-1, with a possible D match to TRBD2 (5 bases). With 4 bases removed from V and 12 bases from J, the gap between germline ends came to 14 bases. Germline values: CDR1 SGDLS, CDR2 YYNGEE. The CDR3 spans 12 residues. Here the CDR3 reads CASSPEGAPQFF. Here the CDR3 DNA reads TGTGCCAGCAGCCCCGAGGGAGCTCCGCAGTTCTTC.

In this sample, this clonotype turned up many times. The gene calls are TRBV9 and TRBJ2-5; 7 bases fit TRBD2. The V gene's germline CDR1 is SGDLS and CDR2 YYNGEE. This CDR3 comprises 17 residues. J gave up 5 bases and V 4 bases, and 17 bases lay outside the gene matches. The CDR3 bases are TGTGCCAGCAGCTCCACGGGGCGTACTCGAGCGGGGGAGACCCAGTACTTC. It encodes CASSSTGRTRAGETQYF.

This clonotype turned up a few times. J is TRBJ1-6 and V is TRBV6-5; D is possibly TRBD1 (5 bases). The CDR3 runs to 15 residues. The V end was cut by 6 bases, the J end by 3 bases, with 12 bases between. Looked up from germline, CDR1 is MNHEY and CDR2 is SVGAGI. CDR3 sequence reads: CASRTGTNYNSPLHF. The CDR3 DNA reads as TGTGCCAGCAGAACCGGGACTAACTATAATTCACCCCTCCACTTT.

The J gene is TRBJ1-6, the V gene TRBV6-2 or TRBV6-3; D not resolved. V was cut by 2 bases and J by 9 bases, with 11 bases left in between. CDR1 and CDR2 from the germline V gene are MNHEY and SVGEGT. The CDR3 loop spans 14 amino acids. CDR3 coding DNA: TGTGCCAGCAGTTACGGATCAGAGACTTCACCCCTCCACTTT. This sequence encodes CASSYGSETSPLHF.

This clonotype was seen many times. J is TRBJ2-7 and V is TRBV15; TRBD1 is a possible D gene (5 bases). V was cut by 3 bases and J by 5 bases, with 20 bases left in between. This CDR3 spans 16 amino acids. Germline assignment: CDR1 LNHNV and CDR2 YYDKDF (reference sequence). The CDR3 DNA sequence: TGTGCCACCAGCAGGTCAGGGTCACCTAATCTCGACGAGCAGTACTTC. It specifies CATSRSGSPNLDEQYF. The full variable domain, completed using reference TRBV15 and TRBJ2-7, is DAMVIQNPRYQVTQFGKPVTLSCSQTLNHNVMYWYQQKSSQAPKLLFHYYDKDFNNEADTPDNFQSRRPNTSFCFLDIRSPGLGDTAMYLCATSRSGSPNLDEQYFGPGTRLTVT.

In its sample, this clonotype was seen many times. The DNA for the CDR3 is TGCGCCAGCAGCTTGGAGACAGGGAACTACAATGAGCAGTTCTTC. Translating gives CASSLETGNYNEQFF. The genes are TRBV5-1 and TRBJ2-1, with 7 bases aligning to TRBD1. The CDR3 consists of 15 residues. J lost 3 bases, V lost 0 bases, and 3 bases had no gene match. CDR1 is SGHRS, CDR2 YFSETQ, per germline.

The rearrangement joins TRBV3-1 to TRBJ2-3, with 8 bases fitting TRBD1. CDR1 and CDR2 (germline): LGHDT, YNNKEL (reference sequence). J was trimmed by 2 bases and V by 1 base; bases with no gene match: 5. The CDR3 has 16 amino acids. Written as DNA, the CDR3 is TGTGCCAGCAGCCAAGGGACAGGGACCCTCACAGATACGCAGTATTTT. Protein product: CASSQGTGTLTDTQYF.

This clonotype has a count of ten or more. This sequence joins TRBV12-3 or TRBV12-4 and TRBJ2-1, with a weak D call TRBD2 (6 bases). V lost 5 bases and J lost 8, with 13 bases in between. CDR3 length: 13 amino acids. In nucleotides, the CDR3 is TGTGCCAGCAGTCCCACTGGAGGGCATGAGCAGTTCTTC. This encodes CASSPTGGHEQFF.

On this clonotype: Just one base apart from a much larger clone, this may be a read error. The chain uses TRBV5-1 and TRBJ2-1; the match to TRBD1 covers 7 bases. Germline-derived CDR1 and CDR2 are SGHRS and YFSETQ. This CDR3 is 15 amino acids long. The DNA for the CDR3 is TGCGCCAGCAGCTTCACCGGGACAGAGGTTAATGAGCATTTCTTC. This codes for CASSFTGTEVNEHFF.

The sample holds a few counts of this clonotype. The chain carries TRBV18 and TRBJ2-4; D may correspond to TRBD1 or TRBD2 (5 bases each). Trimming pared 6 bases from V and 9 bases from J, leaving 18 bases between. Looked up from germline, CDR1 is KGHSH and CDR2 is LQKENI. The CDR3 length is 14 residues. DNA of the CDR3: TGTGCCAGCTCTCAATCCGGGGACGTGAGCATTCAGTACTTC. Its protein product is CASSQSGDVSIQYF.

This clonotype was seen repeatedly, ten times or more. This chain links TRBV4-2 with TRBJ1-3; no clear D gene. Germline loops: CDR1 LGHNA, CDR2 YNFKEQ. V gave up 0 bases and J gave up 4 bases, with 4 bases separating them. This CDR3 is 13 amino acids long. The DNA of the CDR3 is TGTGCCAGCAGCCAAGATACAGGAAACACCATATATTTT. Protein product: CASSQDTGNTIYF.

This chain links TRBV20-1 with TRBJ1-1; TRBD1 agrees at 11 bases. V was clipped by 4 bases and J by 3 bases; unmatched bases: 7. Germline V gene sequence: CDR1 DFQATT, CDR2 SNEGSKA (reference sequence). The CDR3 is 15 residues long. This CDR3 is CSAMDRGLRDTEAFF. CDR3 nucleotides: TGCAGTGCTATGGACAGGGGGCTTCGGGACACTGAAGCTTTCTTT.

This clonotype was seen repeatedly, ten times or more. This chain joins TRBV7-9 and TRBJ2-1, with D unresolved. In germline, CDR1 is SEHNR, CDR2 FQNEAQ (reference sequence). The CDR3 covers 15 residues. V was trimmed by 5 bases and J by 3 bases, leaving 14 bases between them. CDR3 sequence reads: CASSARAGHYNEQFF. Written as DNA, the CDR3 is TGTGCCAGCAGCGCCCGGGCCGGGCACTACAATGAGCAGTTCTTC.

This sequence joins TRBV5-1 and TRBJ1-4; 9 bases match TRBD1. With V trimmed by 3 bases and J by 8 bases, 8 bases remained unmatched. The V gene's germline CDR1 is SGHRS and CDR2 YFSETQ. The CDR3 sequence is 15 residues long. CDR3 sequence reads: CASSSGTGRGEKLFF. CDR3 nucleotides: TGCGCCAGCAGCTCGGGGACAGGGAGGGGCGAAAAACTGTTTTTT.

This chain joins TRBV4-1 and TRBJ2-3; D is perhaps TRBD1 or TRBD2 (5 bases each). V was trimmed by 5 bases and J by 3 bases, leaving 15 bases between them. Per the germline V gene, CDR1 is MGHRA and CDR2 is YSYEKL. CDR3 length: 15 residues. CDR3 coding DNA: TGCGCCAGCAGCTCTTACCGGGGCGAAACAGATACGCAGTATTTT. Translated: CASSSYRGETDTQYF.

V is TRBV24-1 and J is TRBJ2-2; 12 bases agree with TRBD1. Germline CDR1 and CDR2: KGHDR and SFDVKD. J gave up 5 bases and V 2 bases, and 5 bases lay outside the gene matches. The CDR3 sequence is 17 residues long. CDR3 sequence: CATSDSGTGGRTGELFF. For the CDR3, the DNA is TGTGCCACCAGTGATTCAGGGACAGGGGGCAGGACCGGGGAGCTGTTTTTT.

In its sample, this clonotype was seen many times. This chain connects TRBV4-3 to TRBJ2-1; D perhaps matches TRBD1 (5 bases). This CDR3 region has 17 residues. The germline V gene has CDR1 LGHNA and CDR2 YSLEER. The V gene lost 1 base and the J gene lost 0 bases, with 13 bases spanning the gap. The CDR3 loop reads CASSQGQFPPSYNEQFF. The CDR3 DNA reads as TGCGCCAGCAGCCAAGGACAGTTCCCTCCCTCCTACAATGAGCAGTTCTTC.

The chain recombines TRBV9 with TRBJ2-4; no clear D. The CDR3 runs to 14 residues. Germline V gene lookup returns CDR1 SGDLS and CDR2 YYNGEE. Trimming took off 3 bases at V and 1 base at J, with 8 bases between the two ends. The CDR3: CASSATVAKNIQYF. The CDR3 DNA reads as TGTGCCAGCAGCGCCACGGTGGCCAAAAACATTCAGTACTTC.

The sample holds a few counts of this clonotype. The chain recombines TRBV30 with TRBJ2-4, with 8 bases matching TRBD1. The V gene end was trimmed by 0 bases and the J gene end by 4 bases; junction bases not matched to a gene: 14. Germline CDR1 and CDR2: GTSNPN and SVGIG (reference sequence). This CDR3 contains 18 residues. The CDR3 loop is CAWSVYITDRQGKNIQYF. CDR3 nucleotide sequence: TGTGCCTGGAGTGTTTATATTACGGACCGACAGGGGAAAAACATTCAGTACTTC.

This clonotype was found many times. This chain links TRBV7-9 with TRBJ2-2; D is uncertain. The CDR3 totals 17 residues. The V end lost 1 base, the J end lost 0 bases, and 12 bases lay between the germline ends. Germline V gene sequence: CDR1 SEHNR, CDR2 FQNEAQ (reference sequence). The CDR3 reads CASSLGVRPANTGELFF. CDR3 in DNA: TGTGCCAGCAGCTTAGGTGTCAGACCCGCGAACACCGGGGAGCTGTTTTTT.

This rearrangement joins TRBV10-2 to TRBJ2-5; the D gene is possibly TRBD2 (5 bases). V shed 8 bases and J shed 5 bases, with 12 bases lying between them. The CDR3 has 12 amino acids. Germline lookup yields CDR1 WSHSY and CDR2 SAAADI. In DNA form, the CDR3 reads TGCGCCAGCGGAGGAGTTCTGGAGACCCAGTACTTC. Its translation is CASGGVLETQYF.

This clonotype appeared many times. The rearrangement links TRBV28 to TRBJ2-5; a possible D gene is TRBD1 (6 bases). Trimming took 6 bases from V and 5 from J, leaving 16 bases between them. Germline values: CDR1 MDHEN, CDR2 SYDVKM. This CDR3 is built from 14 residues. In DNA, the CDR3 is TGTGCCAGCAGCAAAACAGGGACGCGGGAGACCCAGTACTTC. Encoded protein: CASSKTGTRETQYF. The full variable domain, with the rest looked up from reference TRBV28 and TRBJ2-5, is DVKVTQSSRYLVKRTGEKVFLECVQDMDHENMFWYRQDPGLGLRLIYFSYDVKMKEKGDIPEGYSVSREKKERFSLILESASTNQTSMYLCASSKTGTRETQYFGPGTRLLVL.

This clonotype was seen a few times. This chain uses TRBV5-1 with TRBJ1-4; 7 positions match TRBD1. V trimming: 4 bases; J trimming: 7 bases; junction bases outside the gene matches: 10. This CDR3 has 15 amino acids. Germline V gene sequence: CDR1 SGHRS, CDR2 YFSETQ. The DNA of the CDR3 is TGCGCCAGCAGCAAATGGACAGGTGGCGGTGAAAAACTGTTTTTT. Translating it yields CASSKWTGGGEKLFF.

This clonotype showed up many times. V and J are TRBV20-1 and TRBJ1-2, with TRBD1 matching over 8 bases. The ends lost 6 bases at V and 2 bases at J; junction bases unmatched: 5. The germline gives CDR1 DFQATT, CDR2 SNEGSKA (reference sequence). The CDR3 covers 13 residues. The CDR3 loop reads CSASDRVNYGYTF. CDR3 bases: TGCAGTGCCTCGGACAGGGTCAACTATGGCTACACCTTC.

This clonotype was detected a few times. The V call is TRBV2, the J call TRBJ1-6; tentatively, D is TRBD1 (5 bases). The CDR3 is 13 amino acids. V gave up 7 bases and J gave up 9 bases, with 13 bases separating them. Germline CDR1 reads SNHLY; CDR2 reads FYNNEI. CDR3 nucleotides: TGTGCCAGCATTCAGGGTTGGGGTTCACCCCTCCACTTT. Its translation: CASIQGWGSPLHF. The variable domain in full, with the rest retrieved from reference TRBV2 and TRBJ1-6, is EPEVTQTPSHQVTQMGQEVILRCVPISNHLYFYWYRQILGQKVEFLVSFYNNEISEKSEIFDDQFSVERPDGSNFTLKIRSTKLEDSAMYFCASIQGWGSPLHFGNGTRLTVT.

This clonotype was seen many times. The chain employs TRBV14 and TRBJ2-1, with 10 bases identical to TRBD2. Germline V gene sequence: CDR1 SGHDN, CDR2 FVKESK. J gave up 9 bases and V 0 bases, and 8 bases lay outside the gene matches. The CDR3 is 16 amino acids. This chain's CDR3 is CASSQEKLAGTTEQFF. CDR3 bases: TGTGCCAGCAGCCAAGAAAAACTAGCGGGGACGACTGAGCAGTTCTTC.